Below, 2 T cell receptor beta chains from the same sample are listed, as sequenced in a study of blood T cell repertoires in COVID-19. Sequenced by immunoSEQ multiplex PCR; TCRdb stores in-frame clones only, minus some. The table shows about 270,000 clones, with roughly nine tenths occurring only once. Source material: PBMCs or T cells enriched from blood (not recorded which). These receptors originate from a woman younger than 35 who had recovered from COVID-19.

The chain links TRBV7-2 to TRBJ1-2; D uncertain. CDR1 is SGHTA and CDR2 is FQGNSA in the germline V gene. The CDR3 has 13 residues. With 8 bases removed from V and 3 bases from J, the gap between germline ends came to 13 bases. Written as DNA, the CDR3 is TGTGCCAGCTCGAGCCCGGGGTACTATGGCTACACCTTC. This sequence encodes CASSSPGYYGYTF.

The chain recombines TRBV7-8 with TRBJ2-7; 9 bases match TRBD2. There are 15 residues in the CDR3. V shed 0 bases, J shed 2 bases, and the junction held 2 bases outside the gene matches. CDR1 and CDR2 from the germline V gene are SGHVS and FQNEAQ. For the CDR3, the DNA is TGTGCCAGCAGCTTAGCCGCGGGGGGGGCCTACGAGCAGTACTTC. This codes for CASSLAAGGAYEQYF.